This entry concerns a single T cell receptor beta chain. Its antigen is still unknown. The CDR3 sequence is 14 residues long. Trimming removed 5 bases from V and 4 bases from J; junction bases left unmatched: 7. CDR1 and CDR2 from the germline V gene are MDHEN and SYDVKM. This record comes from a study of cytomegalovirus exposure and HLA in healthy donors. Findings and caveats of the study: HLA alleles were associated with some 17,000 TCR beta sequences in a later analysis at 0.05 false discovery rate. The availability of immune exposure information extended only to CMV serostatus. Later on, a genetic analysis was performed. It linked a missense variant in DCLRE1C with V- and J-gene trimming of TCR beta.

The PCR had 60 Vbeta and 13 Jbeta primers. Only in-frame clones appear in the TCRdb table, and some are missing; sequencing was by immunoSEQ multiplex PCR. The sample has some 190,000 clones, 82% seen once; the top ten hold less than 2%. This sequence was found in a man aged 35 to 55 in good health and CMV-seronegative. The sequenced material came from PBMCs. This sequence joins TRBV28 and TRBJ1-2; 7 bases align to TRBD1. DNA for the CDR3: TGTGCCAGCAGTGTAGGGGGCACTAGCTATGGCTACACCTTC. This gives the protein CASSVGGTSYGYTF.